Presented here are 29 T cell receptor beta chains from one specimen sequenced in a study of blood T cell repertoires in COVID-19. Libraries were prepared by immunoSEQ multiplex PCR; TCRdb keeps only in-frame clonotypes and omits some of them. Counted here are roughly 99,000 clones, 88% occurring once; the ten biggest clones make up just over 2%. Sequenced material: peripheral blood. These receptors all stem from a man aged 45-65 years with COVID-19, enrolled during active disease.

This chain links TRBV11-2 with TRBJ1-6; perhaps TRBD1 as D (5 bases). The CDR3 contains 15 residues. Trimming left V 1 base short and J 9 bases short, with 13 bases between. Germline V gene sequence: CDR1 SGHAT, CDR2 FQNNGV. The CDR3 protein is CASSLGGDPTSPLHF. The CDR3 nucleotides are TGTGCCAGCAGCTTAGGGGGGGACCCAACTTCACCCCTCCACTTT. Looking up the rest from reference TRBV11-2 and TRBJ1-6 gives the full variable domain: EAGVAQSPRYKIIEKRQSVAFWCNPISGHATLYWYQQILGQGPKLLIQFQNNGVVDDSQLPKDRFSAERLKGVDSTLKIQPAKLEDSAVYLCASSLGGDPTSPLHFGNGTRLTVT.

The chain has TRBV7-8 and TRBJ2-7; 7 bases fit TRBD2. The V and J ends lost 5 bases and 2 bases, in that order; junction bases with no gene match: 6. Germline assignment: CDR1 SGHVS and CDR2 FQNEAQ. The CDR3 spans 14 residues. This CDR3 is CASSLVRGAYEQYF. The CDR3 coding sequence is TGTGCCAGCAGCCTCGTCCGGGGGGCCTACGAGCAGTACTTC.

The CDR3 sequence is CASSSRTPRNYGYTF. The CDR3 DNA is TGTGCCAGCAGCTCCCGGACACCGAGGAACTATGGCTACACCTTC. The J gene is TRBJ1-2, the V gene TRBV5-6; the D gene is possibly TRBD1 (5 bases). The CDR3 totals 15 residues. The germline gives CDR1 SGHDT, CDR2 YYEEEE. The V and J ends lost 3 bases and 2 bases respectively, with 14 bases between them.

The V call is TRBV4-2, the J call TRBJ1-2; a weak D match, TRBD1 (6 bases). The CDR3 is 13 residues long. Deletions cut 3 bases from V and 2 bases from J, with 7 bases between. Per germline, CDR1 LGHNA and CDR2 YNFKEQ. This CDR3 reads CASSHDRNYGYTF. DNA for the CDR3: TGTGCCAGCAGCCACGACAGGAACTATGGCTACACCTTC.

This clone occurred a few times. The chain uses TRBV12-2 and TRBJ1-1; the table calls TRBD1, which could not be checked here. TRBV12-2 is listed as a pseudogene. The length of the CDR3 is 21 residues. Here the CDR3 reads CASRLPLIGTGNTQRNTEAFF. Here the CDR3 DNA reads TGTGCAAGTCGCTTACCCCTCATCGGCACAGGGAACACACAGAGGAACACTGAAGCTTTCTTT.

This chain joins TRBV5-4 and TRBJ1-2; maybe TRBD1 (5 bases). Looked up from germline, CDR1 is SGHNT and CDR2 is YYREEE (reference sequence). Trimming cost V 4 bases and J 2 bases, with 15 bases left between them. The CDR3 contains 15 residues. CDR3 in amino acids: CASSPTGVGNYGYTF. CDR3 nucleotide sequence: TGTGCCAGCAGCCCCACGGGGGTGGGGAACTATGGCTACACCTTC.

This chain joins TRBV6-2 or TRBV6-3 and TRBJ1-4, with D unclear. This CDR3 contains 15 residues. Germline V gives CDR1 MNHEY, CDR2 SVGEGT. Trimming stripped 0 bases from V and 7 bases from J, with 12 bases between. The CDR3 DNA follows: TGTGCCAGCAGTTACTCGAACACGGGAATTGAAAAACTGTTTTTT. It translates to CASSYSNTGIEKLFF.

Here the CDR3 DNA reads TGCGCCAGCAGTGAGTCTTTATATGGAAACACCATATATTTT. Amino acids: CASSESLYGNTIYF. The chain links TRBV10-1 to TRBJ1-3; D is ambiguous. The CDR3 is 14 amino acids. Per the germline V gene, CDR1 is WNHNN and CDR2 is SYGVQD (reference sequence). V was pared by 0 bases and J by 3 bases, with 6 bases between.

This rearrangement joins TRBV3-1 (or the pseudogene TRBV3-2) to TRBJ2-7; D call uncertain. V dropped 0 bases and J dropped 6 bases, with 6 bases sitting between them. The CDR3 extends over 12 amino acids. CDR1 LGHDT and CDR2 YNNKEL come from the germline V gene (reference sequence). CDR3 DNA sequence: TGTGCCAGCAGCCAAGATACTGGCGAGCAGTACTTC. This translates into CASSQDTGEQYF.

CDR3 sequence (DNA): TGTGCCAGTAGTATTGCAGATAACACTGAAGCTTTCTTT. Translated: CASSIADNTEAFF. The V and J genes are TRBV19 and TRBJ1-1; D remains unclear. This CDR3 is 13 amino acids long. V lost 3 bases and J lost 2, with 7 bases in between. Germline values: CDR1 LNHDA, CDR2 SQIVND (reference sequence). Complete variable domain (other parts from reference TRBV19 and TRBJ1-1): DGGITQSPKYLFRKEGQNVTLSCEQNLNHDAMYWYRQDPGQGLRLIYYSQIVNDFQKGDIAEGYSVSREKKESFPLTVTSAQKNPTAFYLCASSIADNTEAFFGQGTRLTVV.

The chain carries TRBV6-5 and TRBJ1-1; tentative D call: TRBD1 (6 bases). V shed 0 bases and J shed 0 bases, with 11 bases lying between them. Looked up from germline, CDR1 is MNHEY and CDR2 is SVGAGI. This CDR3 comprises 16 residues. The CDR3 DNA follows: TGTGCCAGCAGTTACTCGGCGGGGGCTGTGAACACTGAAGCTTTCTTT. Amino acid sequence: CASSYSAGAVNTEAFF.

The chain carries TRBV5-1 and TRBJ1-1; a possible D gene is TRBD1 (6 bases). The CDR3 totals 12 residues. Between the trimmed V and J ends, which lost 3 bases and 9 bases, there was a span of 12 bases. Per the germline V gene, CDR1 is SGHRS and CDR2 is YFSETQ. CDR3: CASSSQGNKAFF. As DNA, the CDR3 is TGCGCCAGCAGCTCACAGGGTAACAAAGCTTTCTTT.

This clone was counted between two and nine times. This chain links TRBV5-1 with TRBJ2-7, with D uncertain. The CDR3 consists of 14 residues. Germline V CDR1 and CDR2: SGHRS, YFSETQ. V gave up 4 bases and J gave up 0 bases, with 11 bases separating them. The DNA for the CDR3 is TGCGCCAGCAGCCCGAGCCCGAGCTCCTACGAGCAGTACTTC. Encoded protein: CASSPSPSSYEQYF.

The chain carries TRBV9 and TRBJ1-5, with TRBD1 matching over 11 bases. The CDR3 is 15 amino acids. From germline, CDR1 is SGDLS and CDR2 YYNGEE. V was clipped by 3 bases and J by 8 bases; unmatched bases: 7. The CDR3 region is CASSAYGQGAEPQHF. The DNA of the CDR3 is TGTGCCAGCAGCGCATATGGACAGGGGGCTGAGCCCCAGCATTTT.

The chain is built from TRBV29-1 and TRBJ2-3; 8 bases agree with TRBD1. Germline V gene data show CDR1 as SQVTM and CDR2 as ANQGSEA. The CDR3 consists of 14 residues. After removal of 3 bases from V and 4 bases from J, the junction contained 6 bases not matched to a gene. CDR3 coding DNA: TGCAGCGTTGAGAGACAGGGGTCCGCAGATACGCAGTATTTT. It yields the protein CSVERQGSADTQYF.

The CDR3, as DNA: TGTGCCAGCAGCCTGACAGGGATTGAGCAGTACTTC. Translating it yields CASSLTGIEQYF. This rearrangement joins TRBV3-1 (or the pseudogene TRBV3-2) to TRBJ2-7; 7 bases map to TRBD1. Trimming cost V 4 bases and J 7 bases; bases outside gene matches: 4. The CDR3 loop spans 12 amino acids. Germline values: CDR1 LGHDT, CDR2 YNNKEL (reference sequence).

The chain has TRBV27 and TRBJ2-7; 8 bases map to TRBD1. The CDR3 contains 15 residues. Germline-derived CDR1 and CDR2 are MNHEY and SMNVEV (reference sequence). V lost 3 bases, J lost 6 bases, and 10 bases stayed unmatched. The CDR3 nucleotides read TGTGCCAGCAGTTTTCTGGGACAGGCCGGGGTCGAGCAGTACTTC. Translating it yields CASSFLGQAGVEQYF.

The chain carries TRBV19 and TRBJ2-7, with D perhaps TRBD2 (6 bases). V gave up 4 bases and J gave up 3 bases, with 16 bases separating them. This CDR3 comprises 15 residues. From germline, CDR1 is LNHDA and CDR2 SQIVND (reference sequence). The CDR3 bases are TGTGCCAGTAGTACCCGGGCTAGCGTTCGCTACGAGCAGTACTTC. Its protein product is CASSTRASVRYEQYF.

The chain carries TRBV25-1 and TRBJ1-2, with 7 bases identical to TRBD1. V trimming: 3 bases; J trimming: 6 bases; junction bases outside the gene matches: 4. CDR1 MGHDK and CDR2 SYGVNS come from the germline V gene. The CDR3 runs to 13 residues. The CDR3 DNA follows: TGTGCCAGCAGTGACCGCAGGGGGAATGGCTACACCTTC. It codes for CASSDRRGNGYTF.

DNA of the CDR3: TGTGCCAGCAGCCAAGATGACCGCCTAGCCAATGAGCAGTTCTTC. Protein product: CASSQDDRLANEQFF. The V and J genes are TRBV14 and TRBJ2-1; D is possibly TRBD2 (5 bases). Germline CDR1 is SGHDN and CDR2 is FVKESK. This CDR3 is built from 15 residues. V was cut by 0 bases and J by 6 bases, with 12 bases left in between.

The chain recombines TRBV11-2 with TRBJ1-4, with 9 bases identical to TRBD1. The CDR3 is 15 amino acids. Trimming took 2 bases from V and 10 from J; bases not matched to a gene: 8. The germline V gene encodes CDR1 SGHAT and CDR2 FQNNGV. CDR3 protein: CASSLRWTGVGKLFF. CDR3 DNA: TGTGCCAGCAGCTTAAGATGGACAGGGGTCGGAAAACTGTTTTTT.

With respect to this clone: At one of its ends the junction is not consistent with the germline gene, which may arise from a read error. CDR3 protein: CLLSGANVLTF. CDR3 in DNA: TGCCTCCTCTCTGGGGCCAACGTCCTGACTTTC. The chain uses TRBV28 and TRBJ2-6; D is uncertain. Germline-derived CDR1 and CDR2 are MDHEN and SYDVKM. This CDR3 has 11 amino acids.

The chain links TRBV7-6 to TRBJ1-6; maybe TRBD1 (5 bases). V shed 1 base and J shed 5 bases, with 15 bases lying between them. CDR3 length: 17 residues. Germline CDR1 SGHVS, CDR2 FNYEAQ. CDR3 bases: TGTGCCAGCAGCTTAGACCCCCAGGGAGGGAATAATTCACCCCTCCACTTT. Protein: CASSLDPQGGNNSPLHF.

The CDR3 region is CASSSGGLAGEQFF. The DNA for the CDR3 is TGTGCCAGCAGCTCCGGTGGACTAGCGGGGGAGCAGTTCTTC. V is TRBV5-4 and J is TRBJ2-1; TRBD2 matches 12 bases. The J segment lost 10 bases and the V segment lost 3 bases, leaving 5 bases of the junction unmatched. Germline values: CDR1 SGHNT, CDR2 YYREEE (reference sequence). The CDR3 has 14 amino acids.

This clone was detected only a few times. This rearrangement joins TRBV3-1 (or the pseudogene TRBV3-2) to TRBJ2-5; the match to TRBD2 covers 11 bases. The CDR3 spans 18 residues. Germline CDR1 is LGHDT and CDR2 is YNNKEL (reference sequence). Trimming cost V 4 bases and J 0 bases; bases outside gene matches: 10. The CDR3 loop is CASSLHPSSGGYQETQYF. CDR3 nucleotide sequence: TGTGCCAGCAGCCTCCACCCCTCTAGCGGGGGGTACCAAGAGACCCAGTACTTC.

The CDR3 spells CASSQTGTGFMNTEAFF. In DNA, the CDR3 is TGTGCCAGCAGCCAGACCGGGACAGGGTTTATGAACACTGAAGCTTTCTTT. V is TRBV3-1 (or the pseudogene TRBV3-2) and J is TRBJ1-1; 9 nucleotides agree with TRBD1. V dropped 3 bases and J dropped 0; count of bases not matched to a gene: 8. CDR1 and CDR2 (germline): LGHDT, YNNKEL (reference sequence). CDR3 size: 17 residues.

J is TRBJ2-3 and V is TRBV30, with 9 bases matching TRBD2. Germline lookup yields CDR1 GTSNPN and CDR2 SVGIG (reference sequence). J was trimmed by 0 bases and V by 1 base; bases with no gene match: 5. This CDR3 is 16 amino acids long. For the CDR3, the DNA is TGTGCCTGGAGTGGATTAGCGGGGGCTAGCACAGATACGCAGTATTTT. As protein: CAWSGLAGASTDTQYF.

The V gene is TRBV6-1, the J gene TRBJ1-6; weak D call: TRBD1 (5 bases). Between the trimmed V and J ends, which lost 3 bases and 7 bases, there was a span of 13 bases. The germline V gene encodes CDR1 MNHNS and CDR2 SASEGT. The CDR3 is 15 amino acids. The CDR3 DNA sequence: TGTGCCAGCAGTGAGGCGGGGCAGGGCAATTCACCCCTCCACTTT. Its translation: CASSEAGQGNSPLHF.

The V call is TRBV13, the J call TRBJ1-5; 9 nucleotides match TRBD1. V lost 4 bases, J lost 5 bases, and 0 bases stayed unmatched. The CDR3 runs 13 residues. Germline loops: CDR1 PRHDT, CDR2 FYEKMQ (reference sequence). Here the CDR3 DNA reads TGTGCCAGCAGCTACAGGGGGCATCAGCCCCAGCATTTT. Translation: CASSYRGHQPQHF.